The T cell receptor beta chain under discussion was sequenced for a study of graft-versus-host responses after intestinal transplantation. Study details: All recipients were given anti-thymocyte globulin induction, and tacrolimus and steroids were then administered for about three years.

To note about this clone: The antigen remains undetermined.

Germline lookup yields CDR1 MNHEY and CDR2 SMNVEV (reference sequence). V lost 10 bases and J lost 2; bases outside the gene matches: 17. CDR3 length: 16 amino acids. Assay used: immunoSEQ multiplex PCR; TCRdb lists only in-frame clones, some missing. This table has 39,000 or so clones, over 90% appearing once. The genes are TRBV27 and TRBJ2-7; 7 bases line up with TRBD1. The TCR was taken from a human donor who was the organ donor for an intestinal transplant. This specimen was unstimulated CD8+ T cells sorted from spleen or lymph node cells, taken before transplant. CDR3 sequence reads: CATKLTGLVHTYEQYF. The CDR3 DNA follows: TGTGCCACCAAATTGACAGGGCTCGTTCATACCTACGAGCAGTACTTC.